The clone carrying this TCR beta chain showed up just a few times. TCR beta CDR3 regions were amplified from RNA. RT-PCR in the first round (using the HTBI primer set) targeted the TCR CDR3. TCRdb recomputed calls from the multiplex PCR reads with MiXCR, one row per CDR3 protein. Of over 350,000 distinct CDR3 sequences listed, roughly an eighth are singletons. With duration under 3 months, ophthalmopathy was active: Clinical Activity Score at least 3, NOSPECS at least 4. Patients were excluded because of uncontrolled infection, other autoimmune disease, pregnancy or lactation. The PBMCs were taken from less than 11 ml of fresh peripheral blood. These data are taken from a study of T cells in Graves' hyperthyroidism and ophthalmopathy. In the study overall: Blood was drawn when the patient was first diagnosed and still untreated.

The length of the CDR3 is 12 residues. Germline V gene lookup returns CDR1 DFQATT and CDR2 SNEGSKA (reference sequence). V lost 3 bases and J lost 4, with 10 bases in between. This chain joins TRBV20-1 and TRBJ2-7; D is unclear. This receptor was taken from a man between 45 and 60 years old with Graves' ophthalmopathy. The sequencing input was blood. In nucleotides, the CDR3 is TGCAGTGCTAGGTTCCAGCTTTACGAGCAGTACTTC. Residues: CSARFQLYEQYF.